The 32 T cell receptor gamma chains reported below all come from one sample, sequenced in a study of γδ T cells in repeated Plasmodium falciparum infection. TCRdb made new clone calls on the multiplex PCR reads using CATT. The sample lists approximately 25,000 gamma-chain clones; 3% were seen once. Gammadelta T cells were flow-sorted from PBMC into Vgamma9/Vdelta2+ and Vdelta2-negative populations for bulk analysis. What was sequenced was gamma-delta T cells from blood. The receptors shown here come from a pool of human donors (malaria-infected and uninfected, not separated).

As regards this clone: The likely explanation is a read error, given a far larger clone one base away. The rearrangement uses TRGV9 and TRGJ1 or TRGJ2. CDR3 length: 18 residues. Germline CDR1 GITISATS, CDR2 ISYDGTV (reference sequence). With V trimmed by 0 bases and J by 7 bases, 21 bases remained unmatched. The CDR3 nucleotides are TGTGCCTTGTGGGAGGTGAGGAGAACTCCGACGACTTACTATAAGAAACTCTTT. Amino acids: CALWEVRRTPTTYYKKLF.

Many counts were recorded for this clone. The chain recombines TRGV9 with TRGJP1. This CDR3 is 13 amino acids long. The V gene end was trimmed by 6 bases and the J gene end by 7 bases; junction bases not matched to a gene: 8. CDR1 GITISATS and CDR2 ISYDGTV come from the germline V gene (reference sequence). CDR3 loop: CALWYLYGWFKIF. The CDR3 nucleotides are TGTGCCTTGTGGTATCTTTATGGTTGGTTCAAGATATTT.

This clone was detected many times. A read error is the likely source, as a far larger clone sits one nucleotide away. Other DNA sequences of this sample code for an identical CDR3. The rearrangement links TRGV9 to TRGJP. TCRdb supplies no J gene; here it was assigned by aligning the nucleotide sequence to germline. The CDR3 contains 18 residues. J lost 11 bases, V lost 3 bases, and 16 bases had no gene match. Germline V lookup: CDR1 GITISATS, CDR2 ISYDGTV (reference sequence). CDR3 sequence (DNA): TGTGCCTTGTGGGAGCCCAGGGACCCGGAGCTGGGCAAAAAAATCAAGGTATTT. Protein product: CALWEPRDPELGKKIKVF.

The J gene is TRGJP, the V gene TRGV9. Since TCRdb gives no J gene, matching the DNA to germline was used here to assign it. The CDR3 runs 14 residues. Germline loops: CDR1 GITISATS, CDR2 ISYDGTV (reference sequence). The J segment lost 9 bases and the V segment lost 9 bases, leaving 8 bases of the junction unmatched. This CDR3 reads CALPRGLGKKIKVF. Here the CDR3 DNA reads TGTGCCTTGCCAAGGGGGTTGGGCAAAAAAATCAAGGTATTT.

This clone was recorded a few times. It differs at one base from a far larger clone, so likely a read error. Other nucleotide sequences from this sample produce the same CDR3. CDR3 sequence reads: CATWTSSEKLF. DNA for the CDR3: TGTGCCACCTGGACTTCAAGTGAGAAGCTCTTT. No J gene was called, and the V gene is TRGV5. This CDR3 is built from 11 residues. Per the germline V gene, CDR1 is VINAFY and CDR2 is YDVSNSKD.

In the case of this clone: TCRdb records a much larger clone's protein for this DNA, with a difference at residue 3 that likely arises from a read error; the protein given is the translation of the DNA. The rearrangement uses TRGV4 and TRGJ1 or TRGJ2. The J gene, not given by TCRdb, was assigned here from a germline match of the nucleotide sequence. The germline V gene has CDR1 EGSTGY and CDR2 YDSYTSSV. The CDR3 extends over 13 amino acids. The CDR3 sequence is CAPWDGILYKKLF. In DNA, the CDR3 is TGTGCCCCCTGGGATGGGATACTCTATAAGAAACTCTTT.

This clone was seen repeatedly, ten times or more. The mismatch at residue 13 between this DNA's translation and the TCRdb protein of a much larger clone likely reflects a read error; the protein shown is translated from the DNA. The V and J genes are TRGV9 and TRGJP. The J gene was missing in TCRdb and was found by matching the end of the DNA to germline. There are 16 residues in the CDR3. Germline-derived CDR1 and CDR2 are GITISATS and ISYDGTV (reference sequence). Here the CDR3 DNA reads TGTGCCTTGTGGGAGGTGCGGGTGATGGGCAAAAAAGTCAAGGTATTT. This translates into CALWEVRVMGKKVKVF.

For this clone: The protein given by TCRdb reflects a much larger clone and differs at residue 2 from this DNA's translation, likely from a read error; the protein shown is the DNA's translation. The genes are TRGV9 and TRGJP. As TCRdb names no J gene, one was assigned here on the basis of a DNA match to germline. Germline V lookup: CDR1 GITISATS, CDR2 ISYDGTV (reference sequence). The CDR3 covers 15 residues. CDR3 DNA sequence: TGTACCTTGTGGTCTCAAGAGTTGGGCAAAAAAATCAAGGTATTT. Its protein product is CTLWSQELGKKIKVF.

Turning to this clone: A far larger clone is a single base away, which makes a read error likely. The same CDR3 is also encoded by other DNA sequences in this sample. The V gene call is TRGV9, and the J gene call is absent. Germline CDR1 and CDR2: GITISATS and ISYDGTV (reference sequence). CDR3 size: 18 residues. CDR3 loop: CALWEVLRRELGKKIKVF. The CDR3 region has the DNA TGTGCCTTGTGGGAGGTGCTACGGCGAGAGTTGGGCAAAAAAATCAAGGTATTC.

This clone was observed many times. A far larger clone is one base from this, pointing to a likely read error. Other DNA sequences from this sample encode an identical CDR3 as well. V is TRGV9 and J is TRGJ1 or TRGJ2. CDR3 length: 13 amino acids. Germline CDR1 GITISATS, CDR2 ISYDGTV (reference sequence). The CDR3 reads CALWEYRYYKKLF. The DNA for the CDR3 is TGTGCCCTGTGGGAGTATCGCTATTATAAGAAACTCTTT.

This clone has only a few counts. The protein TCRdb gives is from a much larger clone and does not agree with this DNA's translation at residue 3, likely a read error; the protein shown here comes from the DNA. This rearrangement joins TRGV8 to TRGJ1 or TRGJ2. The V gene's germline CDR1 is VENAVY and CDR2 YDSYNSRV. The CDR3 runs to 12 residues. The CDR3 DNA is TGTGCCCCCTGGGATAGGCCGTGGAAGAAACTCTTT. Translated, it gives CAPWDRPWKKLF.

A word on this clone: The protein held in TCRdb is that of a much larger clone and does not match this DNA's translation at residue 12, likely because of a read error; the protein shown is translated from the DNA. TRGV9 is the V gene, and the J gene was not called. The germline gives CDR1 GITISATS, CDR2 ISYDGTV (reference sequence). The CDR3 is made up of 15 amino acids. DNA for the CDR3: TGTGCCTTGTGGGAGTCCCCGGAGGTTTATTATAATAAACTCTTT. Its translation: CALWESPEVYYNKLF.

This clone was found many times. The CDR3 sequence: CATWDIPLLYKKLF. In nucleotides, the CDR3 is TGTGCCACCTGGGACATTCCTTTATTATACAAGAAACTCTTT. This chain connects TRGV3 to TRGJ1 or TRGJ2. TCRdb records no J gene; here it was assigned by comparing the DNA to germline. The CDR3 sequence is 14 residues long. CDR1 and CDR2 from the germline V gene are VTNTFY and YDVSTARD (reference sequence). Trimming removed 2 bases from V and 10 bases from J; junction bases left unmatched: 14.

Comment on this clone: Just one base apart from a much larger clone, this may be a read error. Different DNA sequences within this sample yield the same CDR3. The J segment was not called; the V segment is TRGV9. CDR1 and CDR2 (germline): GITISATS, ISYDGTV (reference sequence). The CDR3 sequence is 13 residues long. The DNA of the CDR3 is TGCGCCTTGTGGGAGGTGCCGCCCGCGATTGGGCTCTTT. Encoded protein: CALWEVPPAIGLF.

This clone has just a few counts. A far larger clone lies a single base away; this is likely a read error. In the same sample, other DNA sequences code for this CDR3. This chain links TRGV4 with TRGJ1 or TRGJ2. Per germline, CDR1 EGSTGY and CDR2 YDSYTSSV. This CDR3 spans 15 amino acids. This CDR3 is CATWDGGLYYYKKLF. In DNA form, the CDR3 reads TGTGCCACCTGGGATGGGGGCCTCTATTACTATAAGAAACTCTTT.

A note on this clone: A far larger clone is only one base removed, so a read error is likely. This CDR3 is also generated by other DNA sequences in the sample. The J segment was not called; the V segment is TRGV9. Germline V CDR1 and CDR2: GITISATS, ISYDGTV (reference sequence). The CDR3 is 13 residues long. This CDR3 reads CALWEPGCYKKLF. The CDR3 region has the DNA TGTGCCTTGTGGGAGCCAGGTTGTTATAAAAAACTCTTT.

In this sample, this clone turned up many times. The rearrangement links TRGV9 to TRGJ1 or TRGJ2. There are 13 residues in the CDR3. V trimming: 2 bases; J trimming: 7 bases; junction bases outside the gene matches: 8. Germline V CDR1 and CDR2: GITISATS, ISYDGTV (reference sequence). The CDR3 sequence is CALWEGKRYKKLF. In DNA, the CDR3 is TGTGCCTTGTGGGAGGGTAAACGGTATAAGAAACTCTTT.

This clone showed up many times. The chain combines TRGV4 with TRGJP1. In germline, CDR1 is EGSTGY, CDR2 YDSYTSSV. The CDR3 has 14 residues. Germline trimming cut 2 bases from V and 1 base from J; bases unmatched to any gene: 1. The CDR3 protein is CATWDATTGWFKIF. The DNA of the CDR3 is TGTGCCACCTGGGATGCTACCACTGGTTGGTTCAAGATATTT.

This clone was picked up many times. A read error is the likely source, as a far larger clone sits one nucleotide away. This chain uses TRGV2 with TRGJ1 or TRGJ2. The CDR3 consists of 13 residues. Germline V lookup: CDR1 EGSNGY, CDR2 YDSYNSKV. Trimming cost V 0 bases and J 2 bases; bases outside gene matches: 1. CDR3 nucleotides: TGTGCCACCTGGGACGGGCATTATTATAAGAAACTCTTT. Amino acids: CATWDGHYYKKLF.

The table lists this clone with a few counts. TCRdb's protein for this DNA is that of a much larger clone and differs from the translation at residue 9, likely a read error; the protein shown is the DNA translation. This rearrangement joins TRGV2 to TRGJP2. Assignment of the J gene here rests on matching the DNA to germline, because TCRdb gives none. This CDR3 comprises 14 residues. Germline loops: CDR1 EGSNGY, CDR2 YDSYNSKV. The CDR3 DNA follows: TGTGCCACCTGGGACGGAAGTAGTAATTGGATCAAGACGTTT. It encodes CATWDGSSNWIKTF.

About this clone itself: This DNA's translation and the protein TCRdb lists, from a much larger clone, do not match at residue 9, likely due to a read error; the protein shown is translated from the DNA. J is TRGJ1 or TRGJ2 and V is TRGV9. TCRdb offers no J gene call, so here the DNA was matched to germline to obtain one. Germline V gives CDR1 GITISATS, CDR2 ISYDGTV (reference sequence). The CDR3 sequence is 13 residues long. In nucleotides, the CDR3 is TGTGCCTTGTGGGGAAAGAGTTATGATAAGAAACTCTTT. Encoded protein: CALWGKSYDKKLF.

There are a few counts of this clone. The protein TCRdb lists belongs to a much larger clone and differs from this DNA's translation at residue 10, which points to a read error; the protein shown is made from the DNA. The V call is TRGV4, the J call TRGJ1 or TRGJ2. The J gene was not available in TCRdb and was assigned here by matching the DNA to germline segments. The germline V gene has CDR1 EGSTGY and CDR2 YDSYTSSV. The V segment lost 5 bases and the J segment 9 bases; nucleotides outside the gene matches: 16. The length of the CDR3 is 14 residues. The CDR3 sequence is CATWAPVGGCKKLF. As DNA, the CDR3 is TGTGCCACCTGGGCCCCGGTCGGAGGCTGTAAGAAACTCTTT.

Ten or more counts support this clone. TCRdb assigns this DNA the protein of a much larger clone, which departs from its translation at residue 7; this likely reflects a read error, and the protein shown comes from translating the DNA. Distinct nucleotide sequences in the sample also encode this CDR3. The J gene is TRGJP2, the V gene TRGV2. V gave up 4 bases and J gave up 2 bases; unmatched junction bases: 4. There are 14 residues in the CDR3. The germline V gene has CDR1 EGSNGY and CDR2 YDSYNSKV. CDR3 loop: CATWDGSSDWIKTF. In DNA, the CDR3 is TGTGCCACCTGGGATGGGAGTAGTGATTGGATCAAGACGTTT.

This clone was observed at least ten times. The translation of this DNA and the TCRdb protein of a much larger clone differ at residue 5, probably owing to a read error; the protein shown here is translated from the DNA. J is TRGJ1 or TRGJ2 and V is TRGV3. Per the germline V gene, CDR1 is VTNTFY and CDR2 is YDVSTARD (reference sequence). The CDR3 is made up of 11 amino acids. Here the CDR3 reads CATWGRPKKLF. DNA for the CDR3: TGTGCCACCTGGGGCAGGCCGAAGAAACTCTTT.

This clone was recorded a few times. A read error is the likely source, as a far larger clone sits one nucleotide away. No DNA is shown, since the ends of the CDR3 on it are uncertain; the CDR3 is the one TCRdb lists. For the V gene the call is TRGV9; the J gene has no call. The V gene's germline CDR1 is GITISATS and CDR2 ISYDGTV (reference sequence). Both ends counted, the CDR3 spans 35 residues. This CDR3 is CALWEARADRIIIRNSLAVEQHLLSQVSIGRIQHF.

This clone was recorded a few times. This DNA's translation differs at residue 9 from TCRdb's protein, which comes from a much larger clone; a read error is likely, and the protein shown is translated from the DNA. This rearrangement joins TRGV9 to TRGJ1 or TRGJ2. The J gene comes from matching the DNA to germline here; TCRdb lacks it. This CDR3 contains 14 residues. V trimming: 2 bases; J trimming: 5 bases; junction bases outside the gene matches: 9. The germline CDR1 and CDR2 sequences are GITISATS and ISYDGTV (reference sequence). The CDR3 region has the DNA TGTGCCTTGTGGGAGGCTGTGGGGCATTATAAGAAACTCTTT. Translated, it gives CALWEAVGHYKKLF.

The table lists this clone with many counts. The chain carries TRGV4 and TRGJP2. Trimming took 5 bases from V and 2 from J; bases not matched to a gene: 2. Germline V gives CDR1 EGSTGY, CDR2 YDSYTSSV. The CDR3 totals 13 residues. The CDR3 loop reads CATWASSDWIKTF. CDR3 sequence (DNA): TGTGCCACCTGGGCAAGTAGTGATTGGATCAAGACGTTT.

This clone came up a few times. A far larger clone is only one base removed, so a read error is likely. This specimen includes other DNA sequences encoding the same CDR3. The chain links TRGV9 to TRGJ1 or TRGJ2. TCRdb lists no J gene, so it was determined here by aligning the DNA to germline. The junction had 8 bases not matched to a gene; V was cut back by 2 bases and J by 4 bases. The CDR3 contains 14 residues. Germline V gene data show CDR1 as GITISATS and CDR2 as ISYDGTV (reference sequence). CDR3 amino acids: CALWEATYYYKKLF. The CDR3 nucleotides are TGTGCCTTGTGGGAGGCCACCTACTATTATAAGAAACTCTTT.

This clone was observed at least ten times. The V gene is TRGV4, the J gene TRGJ1 or TRGJ2. Trimming at V came to 0 bases and at J to 12 bases, leaving 11 bases not matched to a gene. Germline V CDR1 and CDR2: EGSTGY, YDSYTSSV. This CDR3 spans 13 amino acids. Here the CDR3 reads CATWDGQRGWKLF. The CDR3 DNA sequence: TGTGCCACCTGGGATGGGCAAAGGGGTTGGAAACTCTTT.

This clone was found many times. The TCRdb protein comes from a much larger clone and disagrees with this DNA's translation at residue 5, likely due to a read error; the protein given here is derived from the DNA. The chain is built from TRGV4 and TRGJP2. The J gene, absent from TCRdb, was called here by matching the DNA to germline. The CDR3 has 17 residues. V shed 5 bases, J shed 6 bases, and the junction held 18 bases outside the gene matches. The germline gives CDR1 EGSTGY, CDR2 YDSYTSSV. The CDR3 here is CATWGGLVGEGDWIKTF. DNA for the CDR3: TGTGCCACCTGGGGCGGCCTTGTGGGAGAGGGTGATTGGATCAAGACGTTT.

About this clone itself: A far larger clone is one nucleotide away, so this likely arose from a read error. The DNA is left out, because the CDR3 cannot be placed on it with certainty; the CDR3 is given as TCRdb lists it. The sample carries other DNA sequences with the same CDR3. The V gene reported is TRGV9; the J gene is uncalled. Germline loops: CDR1 GITISATS, CDR2 ISYDGTV (reference sequence). The CDR3 comprises 33 residues, both ends counted. The CDR3 spells CALWEVLLIGIRNSLAVEQHWLSQVSIGRIQHF.

This clone is medium-sized (0.01 to 0.1%). The chain recombines TRGV9 with TRGJ1 or TRGJ2. The length of the CDR3 is 13 residues. Per germline, CDR1 GITISATS and CDR2 ISYDGTV (reference sequence). Trimming removed 2 bases from V and 10 bases from J; junction bases left unmatched: 11. The CDR3: CALWEAPIMKKLF. The CDR3 region has the DNA TGTGCCTTGTGGGAGGCCCCAATTATGAAGAAACTCTTT.